What follows are 3 T cell receptor beta chains derived from one specimen sequenced in a study of T cells in Graves' hyperthyroidism and ophthalmopathy. Amplification of TCR beta CDR3 regions used RNA as the template. Initially, a first-round RT-PCR of the TCR CDR3 employed the HTBI primer set. TCRdb called the multiplex PCR reads again in MiXCR, with one record for every CDR3 protein. This sample has roughly 170,000 distinct CDR3 sequences, with around 15% found just once. Specimen: blood. These TCRs come from a woman aged 45 to 65 with Graves' hyperthyroidism.

This clonotype was observed at least ten times. The chain is built from TRBV2 and TRBJ1-1; D remains ambiguous. This CDR3 region has 13 residues. Germline CDR1 and CDR2: SNHLY and FYNNEI. V was clipped by 3 bases and J by 1 base, with 6 bases between them. The chain's CDR3 is CASSDQWNTEAFF. CDR3 nucleotide sequence: TGTGCCAGCAGTGACCAGTGGAACACTGAAGCTTTCTTT.

This clonotype was seen ten or more times. The chain carries TRBV4-3 and TRBJ2-4; 9 bases agree with TRBD1. The length of the CDR3 is 16 residues. Per the germline V gene, CDR1 is LGHNA and CDR2 is YSLEER. Germline trimming cut 2 bases from V and 6 bases from J; bases unmatched to any gene: 8. The CDR3 DNA is TGCGCCAGCAGCCAAAATACAGGGGGCGGGGGAAACATTCAGTACTTC. It encodes CASSQNTGGGGNIQYF.

This clonotype was detected many times. This chain connects TRBV5-1 to TRBJ2-6; TRBD2 is a possible D gene (5 bases). Germline-derived CDR1 and CDR2 are SGHRS and YFSETQ. V lost 0 bases, J lost 3 bases, and 7 bases lay in between. The CDR3 has 15 amino acids. CDR3 DNA: TGCGCCAGCAGCTTGGCGGGGAATGGGGCCAACGTCCTGACTTTC. It is translated as CASSLAGNGANVLTF.